This T cell receptor (beta chain) emerged from a study of shared clonotypes between healthy human individuals. Study background: Aged between 18 and 49, the donors were a couple of women and three men.

Using immunoSEQ multiplex PCR, the repertoire was profiled, and TCRdb retains in-frame clones only, with some absent. The sample shows roughly 480,000 clones, about 80% of them seen only once. Trimming took 1 base from V and 1 from J; bases not matched to a gene: 8. CDR1 is MDHEN and CDR2 is SYDVKM in the germline V gene. The CDR3 has 19 residues. V gene TRBV28 combines with J gene TRBJ2-7; 15 nucleotides line up with TRBD2. The sequencing sample was made of PBMCs. This clonotype originated in a woman aged 40 to 50 in good health. Some clones in this sample may be carry-over from other donors' samples. CDR3 region: CASSLSPGLAGGPSYEQYF. The CDR3, as DNA: TGTGCCAGCAGTTTATCCCCCGGACTAGCGGGAGGGCCGTCCTACGAGCAGTACTTC.